This T cell receptor (beta chain) appears in the sequencing data of a study of T cells in Graves' hyperthyroidism and ophthalmopathy (dated by TCRdb to about 2019). Background on the whole study: Peripheral blood samples were taken at initial diagnosis, before any treatment was given. A discovery cohort of around 100 patients, roughly 45 with Graves' ophthalmopathy and over 55 with stable Graves' hyperthyroidism, was used to find distinguishing TCR V-J signatures. Whether ophthalmopathy could be predicted prospectively was tested in an independent validation cohort made up of under 20 hyperthyroidism patients plus 17 patients who later progressed to ophthalmopathy. The 100 discovery patients were divided at random into training and test sets in a 7:3 ratio. The study also compared thyroid tissue and blood T-cell repertoires from over 5 Graves' hyperthyroidism patients. Following sampling, methimazole starting at 30 mg daily was given to hyperthyroidism patients, and high-dose intravenous methylprednisolone was given to ophthalmopathy patients. According to the paper, TCR Vbeta CDR3 sequencing was carried out on 135 peripheral blood samples, which came from 40 to 45 ophthalmopathy, approximately 78 hyperthyroidism and approximately 17 progressor patients. On the study overall, not on this receptor specifically: During validation, the model predicted progression to ophthalmopathy a median of approximately six months ahead of onset, with around 65% sensitivity and 72.22% specificity. No statistical method was used to set the sample size in advance, and investigators knew the group allocation. Most expanded thyroid clonotypes (frequency above 0.001) were also found in blood, which suggests that blood repertoires may mirror thyroid immune responses. A model built on a 13 V-J signature distinguished ophthalmopathy from stable hyperthyroidism, reaching approximately 89% sensitivity and about 81% specificity in cross-validation and 80%/75% in testing.

The TCR beta CDR3 regions were amplified from the RNA transcripts. A first-round RT-PCR of the TCR CDR3 used the HTBI primer set with the Qiagen OneStep RT-PCR kit. Libraries were constructed in a second round of multiplex PCR, after which size selection and purification were carried out. Sequencing of the libraries was done on an Illumina HiSeq2000 using paired-end 100 bp reads. Under the source paper's analysis protocol: SOAPnuke was used to process the raw data, with reads discarded if the reads contained adapters or uncalled bases, had a mean Phred below 15, or lacked an exact constant-primer or identifier match. COPE v1.2.5 was used to merge the high-quality paired reads, and each unique nucleotide sequence was defined as a clonotype. MiTCR v1.1 was used to align clonotypes to the IMGT TRBV, TRBD and TRBJ reference segments. The analysis was restricted to V-J combinations with a frequency above 0.0001, which together covered over 99% of the repertoires. A TCS score was defined as the ratio between F50 (clonal expansion) and ExV (chaos), using BLOSUM62-based TCRdist between CDR3 peptides within each V-J. Welch's t-statistics and random forest reduced 500 to 650 V-J features to 13, which were used in a naive Bayes classifier (R e1071). TCRdb reran the public reads through fastp at Q25 and MiXCR, keeping productive beta chains. Entries that share a CDR3 protein sequence are merged under the most common genes and DNA. What appears here as the V and J calls and clone size reflects TCRdb's work, not the paper's. This sample is represented by around 360,000 distinct CDR3 sequences; approximately 14% of them were singletons. The ten largest clonotypes hold about 21% of the sample.

Ophthalmopathy patients had moderately to severely active disease, with a Clinical Activity Score of 3 or more, a NOSPECS grade of 4 or more, and a disease duration of less than 3 months. Exclusion was applied to patients with uncontrolled infections, other autoimmune diseases, pregnancy or lactation. Diagnoses were established on the basis of clinical symptoms, serum thyroxine and TRAb, thyroid ultrasound, and orbital computed tomography. PBMCs were separated from around 9.1 ml of fresh peripheral blood using Ficoll-Paque density gradient centrifugation. Total RNA was extracted using Trizol reagent, and RNA quality was assessed on an Agilent 2100 Bioanalyzer. This clonotype has ten or more counts. The specificity of this receptor is unknown. One base away there is no much larger clone; base qualities are not given. After removal of 3 bases from V and 6 bases from J, the junction retains 12 bases not matched to a gene. The germline V gene provides CDR1 KGHDR and CDR2 SFDVKD. The CDR3 starts with the cysteine, ends with the phenylalanine, and has 17 residues. The read is trimmed to its CDR3 DNA, 51 bases read in frame from base 1.

Sample: blood. This receptor was taken from a woman aged 55-75 years with Graves' ophthalmopathy. The chain is assembled from TRBV24-1 and TRBJ2-3, with 9 bases matching TRBD1. The sequenced DNA is TGTGCCACCAGTGATCTGCTGGGTGGACAGGGGTTTGATACGCAGTATTTT. Its product reads: CATSDLLGGQGFDTQYF.